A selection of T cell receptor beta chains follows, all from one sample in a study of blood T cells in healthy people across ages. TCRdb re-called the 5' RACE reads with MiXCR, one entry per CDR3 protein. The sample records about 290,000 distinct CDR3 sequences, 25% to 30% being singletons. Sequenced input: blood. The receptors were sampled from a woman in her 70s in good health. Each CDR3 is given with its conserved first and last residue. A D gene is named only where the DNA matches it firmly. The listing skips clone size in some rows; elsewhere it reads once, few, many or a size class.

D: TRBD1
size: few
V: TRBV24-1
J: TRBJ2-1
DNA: TGTGCCACCAGTGATTCCCAGGGGGTTTACAATGAGCAGTTCTTC
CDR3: CATSDSQGVYNEQFF

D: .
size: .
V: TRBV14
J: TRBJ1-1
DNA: TGTGCCAGCAGCCCAAGACCGGGCCAACCTACTTTT
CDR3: CASSPRPGQPTF

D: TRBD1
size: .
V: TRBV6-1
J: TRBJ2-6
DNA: TGTGCCAGCAGTAGAGGCGGGACAGGGCCCGGAGGGGCCAACGTCCTGACTTTC
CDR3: CASSRGGTGPGGANVLTF

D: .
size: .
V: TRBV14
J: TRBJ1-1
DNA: TGTGCCAGCAGCCACACCAGGGAAGCTTTCTTT
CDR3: CASSHTREAFF

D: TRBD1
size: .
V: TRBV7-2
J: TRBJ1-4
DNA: TGTGCCAGCAGCGTCTCAGTTGGACAGGCAGGTGAAAAACTGTTTTTT
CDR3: CASSVSVGQAGEKLFF

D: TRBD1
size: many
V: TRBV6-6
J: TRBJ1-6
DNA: TGTGCCAGCAGTCCTTACCGTAACAGGGGGGATTCACCCCTCCACTTT
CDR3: CASSPYRNRGDSPLHF

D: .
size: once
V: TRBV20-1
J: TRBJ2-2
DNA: TGCAGTGCTCCGGGGTTCAACACCGGGGAGCTGTTTTTT
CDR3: CSAPGFNTGELFF

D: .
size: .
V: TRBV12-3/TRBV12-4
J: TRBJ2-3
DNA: TGTGCCAGCTCATCCGGGACTCAAACAGATGCGCAGTATTTT
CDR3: CASSSGTQTDAQYF

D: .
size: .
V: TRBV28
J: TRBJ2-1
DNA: TGTGCCAGCAGTTTATACGGGGACTACAATGAGCAGTTCTTC
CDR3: CASSLYGDYNEQFF

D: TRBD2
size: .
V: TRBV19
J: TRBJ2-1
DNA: TGTGCCAGTAACGCCGAAGCGGGAGTCGCTTTCTTC
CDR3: CASNAEAGVAFF

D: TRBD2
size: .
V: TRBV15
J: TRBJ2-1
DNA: TGTGCCACCAGCACTGACGCTAGCGGGAGGGGCAATGAGCAGTTCTTC
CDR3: CATSTDASGRGNEQFF

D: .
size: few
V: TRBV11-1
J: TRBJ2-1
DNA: TGTGCCAGCAACTTAATTAGCGGCAGCTCCTACAATGAGCAGTTCTTC
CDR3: CASNLISGSSYNEQFF

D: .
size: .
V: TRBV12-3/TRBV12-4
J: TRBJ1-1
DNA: TGTGCCAGCAGTTTGGGCAGGGCAAGCACTGAAGCTTTCTTT
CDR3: CASSLGRASTEAFF

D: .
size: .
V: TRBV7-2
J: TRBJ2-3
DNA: TGTGCCAGCAGCTTAGCGTTTGGCGGGATGGCAGATACGCAGTATTTT
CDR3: CASSLAFGGMADTQYF

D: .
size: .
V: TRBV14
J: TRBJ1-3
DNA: TGTGCCAGCAGCCAGATAGGAGGAAACACCATATATTTT
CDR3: CASSQIGGNTIYF

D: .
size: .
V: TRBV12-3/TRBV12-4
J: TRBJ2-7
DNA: TGTGCCAGCAGTTTAGGTATAGGGATCCCAAGCTCCTACGAGCAGTACTTC
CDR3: CASSLGIGIPSSYEQYF

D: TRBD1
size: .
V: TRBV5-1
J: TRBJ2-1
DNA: TGCGCCAGCGGGGACCAGGGGGTACGCGACGGTGAGCAGTTCTTC
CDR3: CASGDQGVRDGEQFF

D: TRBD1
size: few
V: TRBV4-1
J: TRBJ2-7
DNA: TGCGCCAGCAGCCAATACTCACAGGGGGCCGAGCAGTACTTC
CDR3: CASSQYSQGAEQYF

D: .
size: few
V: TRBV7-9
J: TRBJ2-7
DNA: TGTGCCAGCAGTCCCCCGGTCCGGGACGGATCCTACGAGCAGTACTTC
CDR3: CASSPPVRDGSYEQYF

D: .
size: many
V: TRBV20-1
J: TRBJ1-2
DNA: TGCAGTGCTAGAGACAGCACCGGCTATGGCTACACCTTC
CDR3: CSARDSTGYGYTF

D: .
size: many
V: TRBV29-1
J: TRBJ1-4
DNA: TGCAGCGTTGGGGCAACTAATGAAAAACTGTTTTTT
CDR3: CSVGATNEKLFF

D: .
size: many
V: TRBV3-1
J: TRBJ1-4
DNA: TGTGCCAGCAGCCAAGCGGGCGGGTCAGGCGAAAAACTGTTTTTT
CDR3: CASSQAGGSGEKLFF